These T cell receptor beta chains were read from a single sample in a study of cytomegalovirus exposure and HLA in healthy donors. Produced via immunoSEQ multiplex PCR; TCRdb's table is partial and in-frame only. The sample records fewer than 250,000 clones, roughly 75% being singletons. What was sequenced was PBMCs. The receptors shown here come from a woman under 40 in good health and CMV-seronegative. The conserved cysteine and the conserved F or W are not part of the CDR3 here. The order of the fields is CDR3 length, clone size, V gene, CDR3 protein. Rows give clone size only sometimes, using once, few, many, or a class for an expanded clone.

CDR3 length: 9; clone size: NA; V gene: TRBV30; CDR3 protein: AWSQGTEAF
CDR3 length: 11; clone size: NA; V gene: TRBV5-6; CDR3 protein: ASSKRGGDEQF
CDR3 length: 13; clone size: few; V gene: TRBV6-5; CDR3 protein: ASSYQGESYNEQF
CDR3 length: 14; clone size: NA; V gene: TRBV10-2; CDR3 protein: ASSGGVIGGANVLT
CDR3 length: 13; clone size: NA; V gene: TRBV19; CDR3 protein: ASSITGTTNYGYT
CDR3 length: 11; clone size: few; V gene: TRBV2; CDR3 protein: ASGVAGGPEQF
CDR3 length: 13; clone size: NA; V gene: TRBV5-8; CDR3 protein: ASSLAGQGYQPQH
CDR3 length: 16; clone size: few; V gene: TRBV7-8; CDR3 protein: ASSSLYQVTWGNQPQH
CDR3 length: 11; clone size: NA; V gene: TRBV15; CDR3 protein: ATSRRGKVPQH
CDR3 length: 11; clone size: NA; V gene: TRBV9; CDR3 protein: ASSVDPSGTPY
CDR3 length: 12; clone size: NA; V gene: TRBV27; CDR3 protein: ATSPGLAINEQF
CDR3 length: 14; clone size: NA; V gene: TRBV11-2; CDR3 protein: ASSARGGGQADTQY
CDR3 length: 11; clone size: NA; V gene: TRBV6-1; CDR3 protein: AGGGQRDQPQH
CDR3 length: 12; clone size: NA; V gene: TRBV6-1; CDR3 protein: ASSALTGPYGYT
CDR3 length: 12; clone size: NA; V gene: TRBV7-9; CDR3 protein: ASSQDRVHPEAF
CDR3 length: 13; clone size: NA; V gene: TRBV18; CDR3 protein: ASSQGLDSTDTQY
CDR3 length: 12; clone size: NA; V gene: TRBV2; CDR3 protein: ASRRVLGINEQF
CDR3 length: 10; clone size: NA; V gene: TRBV19; CDR3 protein: ASSSNGYEQY
CDR3 length: 11; clone size: NA; V gene: TRBV6-5; CDR3 protein: ASRAPGGQPQH
CDR3 length: 12; clone size: NA; V gene: TRBV10-2; CDR3 protein: ASTRSFGSTEAF
CDR3 length: 11; clone size: NA; V gene: TRBV5-1; CDR3 protein: ASSSGQGNQQY
CDR3 length: 11; clone size: few; V gene: TRBV14; CDR3 protein: ASSVRENYGYT
CDR3 length: 14; clone size: NA; V gene: TRBV5-4; CDR3 protein: ASSLRRERPEETQY
CDR3 length: 14; clone size: few; V gene: TRBV13; CDR3 protein: ASSLGSYYRGTEAF
CDR3 length: 12; clone size: few; V gene: TRBV7-2; CDR3 protein: ASSLLLAGVEQY
CDR3 length: 9; clone size: NA; V gene: TRBV6-5; CDR3 protein: ASRLNTEAF
CDR3 length: 12; clone size: NA; V gene: TRBV2; CDR3 protein: ASRDTVSYNEQF
CDR3 length: 11; clone size: NA; V gene: TRBV27; CDR3 protein: ASSPSMNTEAF
CDR3 length: 15; clone size: NA; V gene: TRBV25-1; CDR3 protein: VSSQDRRRTTNEKLF
CDR3 length: 13; clone size: NA; V gene: TRBV18; CDR3 protein: ASSRDKGSNQPQH
CDR3 length: 17; clone size: NA; V gene: TRBV5-4; CDR3 protein: ASSSTGTGGRTTNEKLF
CDR3 length: 13; clone size: NA; V gene: TRBV11-1; CDR3 protein: ASCVGQGNWSPLH
CDR3 length: 12; clone size: few; V gene: TRBV5-6; CDR3 protein: ASSLGQRNTEAF
CDR3 length: 12; clone size: NA; V gene: TRBV7-8; CDR3 protein: ASSPSVAGYGYT
CDR3 length: 15; clone size: NA; V gene: TRBV27; CDR3 protein: ASSPLRLSGGRNEQF
CDR3 length: 13; clone size: NA; V gene: TRBV5-6; CDR3 protein: ASSFPFSGANVLT
CDR3 length: 14; clone size: NA; V gene: TRBV5-1; CDR3 protein: ASSLAARGGADEQF
CDR3 length: 13; clone size: NA; V gene: TRBV4-3; CDR3 protein: ASSQGQGALHEQY
CDR3 length: 12; clone size: NA; V gene: TRBV11-2; CDR3 protein: ASSLGVGSNEQF
CDR3 length: 11; clone size: NA; V gene: TRBV6-5; CDR3 protein: ASTSPWTYNTF
CDR3 length: 13; clone size: NA; V gene: TRBV2; CDR3 protein: ASRKGTSRNYEQY
CDR3 length: 12; clone size: few; V gene: TRBV9; CDR3 protein: ASSPPGANYGYT
CDR3 length: 13; clone size: NA; V gene: TRBV2; CDR3 protein: ASSEGLAGGLEQF
CDR3 length: 11; clone size: NA; V gene: TRBV30; CDR3 protein: AWRSDTKSGAF
CDR3 length: 12; clone size: NA; V gene: TRBV6-1; CDR3 protein: ASCRDRIYNEQF
CDR3 length: 11; clone size: once; V gene: TRBV7-9; CDR3 protein: ASSPDRVETQY
CDR3 length: 13; clone size: NA; V gene: TRBV4-2; CDR3 protein: ASSRTTSGNYEQY
CDR3 length: 10; clone size: NA; V gene: TRBV29-1; CDR3 protein: SVDSGNYGYT
CDR3 length: 12; clone size: NA; V gene: TRBV30; CDR3 protein: AGGGPSKNTEAF
CDR3 length: 13; clone size: NA; V gene: TRBV6-1; CDR3 protein: ASSSRGSGANVLT
CDR3 length: 13; clone size: NA; V gene: TRBV18; CDR3 protein: ASSPSGTSSAEQY
CDR3 length: 14; clone size: few; V gene: TRBV2; CDR3 protein: ASSREVSAKPNEQY
CDR3 length: 12; clone size: few; V gene: TRBV2; CDR3 protein: ASSETPYTDTQY